This T cell receptor beta chain was identified during a study of blood T cell repertoires in COVID-19. Looking at the study overall: Some COVID-19 samples were acute and others convalescent; all came from the United States, Italy and Spain. PBMCs, B-cell-depleted T cells, or T cells provided the cDNA or gDNA that made up the material.

The CDR3 spans 12 residues. V was pared by 5 bases and J by 9 bases, with 11 bases between. CDR1 is MNHEY, CDR2 SVGAGI, per germline. The authors' processing: Reference gene primer amplification gave estimated nucleated cell counts. TCRdb keeps only in-frame clones here, not all; method: immunoSEQ multiplex PCR. From that table come the V and J calls and clone size; the DNA was used to work out D and trimming. The sample records over 85,000 clones, approximately 85% being singletons. Sequencing was performed on peripheral blood. The J gene is TRBJ2-1, the V gene TRBV6-5; no definite D call. This TCR was recovered from a man between 60 and 75 years old with acute or convalescent COVID-19. The CDR3 here is CASSTAFGEQFF. The DNA of the CDR3 is TGTGCCAGCAGTACAGCCTTTGGTGAGCAGTTCTTC.